This record covers a single T cell receptor beta chain. This record belongs to a study of early T cells in non-severe SARS-CoV-2 infection. Researchers attached unique molecular identifiers to individual cDNA molecules. TCRdb analysed the 5' RACE reads with MiXCR anew, one entry per CDR3 protein. The data show around 52,000 distinct CDR3 sequences, roughly 13% seen once. Trimming left V 3 bases short and J 5 bases short, with 9 bases between. Per germline, CDR1 SGHNT and CDR2 YYREEE (reference sequence). The CDR3 has 14 residues. The chain couples TRBV5-4 to TRBJ1-6, with unresolved D. Sequenced sample: whole blood. This receptor was taken from an adult who was a healthcare worker with PCR-confirmed SARS-CoV-2 infection or an uninfected control (not recorded which). The CDR3 loop is CASSSGADNSPLHF. The CDR3 nucleotides are TGTGCCAGCAGCTCGGGCGCCGATAATTCACCCCTCCACTTT.